This is a list of T cell receptor beta chains from one sample in a study of beta chain features in type 1 diabetes. TCRdb's copy holds only in-frame clones and misses some; the assay was immunoSEQ multiplex PCR. The table records around 310,000 clones, 13% of them present only once. The sample comprised naive CD4+ T cells from blood. The receptors come from a woman in her late teens or twenties with type 1 diabetes. Each CDR3 is given with its conserved first and last residue. D genes are given only for firm matches. A row's size may be missing; if present it is once, few, many or a size class.

D gene | J gene | V gene | clone size | CDR3 DNA | CDR3 protein
- | TRBJ2-3 | TRBV9 | - | TGTGCCAGCAGCTCCCGACAGACTAGCACAGATACGCAGTATTTT | CASSSRQTSTDTQYF
TRBD1 | TRBJ1-5 | TRBV30 | - | TGTGCCTGGAGTCGACAGGGTAACCGTCAGCCCCAGCATTTT | CAWSRQGNRQPQHF
- | TRBJ2-5 | TRBV28 | few | TGTGCCAGCAGTTTCCTCCAAGAGACCCAGTACTTC | CASSFLQETQYF
- | TRBJ2-4 | TRBV6-5 | few | TGTGCCAGCAGTTACTCTTCAGGGGATCTGGACATTCAGTACTTC | CASSYSSGDLDIQYF
TRBD1 | TRBJ1-1 | TRBV2 | few | TGTGCCACAAGGACAGGGAGTAACACTGAAGCTTTCTTT | CATRTGSNTEAFF
- | TRBJ1-5 | TRBV7-2 | - | TGTGCCAGCAGCTGGACTGCTGACAATCAGCCCCAGCATTTT | CASSWTADNQPQHF
TRBD2 | TRBJ2-5 | TRBV29-1 | - | TGCAGCGCCACACTAGCGGGTGGGGAGACCCAGTACTTC | CSATLAGGETQYF
TRBD1 | TRBJ2-3 | TRBV4-3 | few | TGCGCCAGCAGCCTCGGACAGGGTATCACAGATACGCAGTATTTT | CASSLGQGITDTQYF
TRBD1 | TRBJ1-2 | TRBV2 | few | TGTGCCAGCAGCTATTACCCAAGACAGGGGAACTATGGCTACACCTTC | CASSYYPRQGNYGYTF
- | TRBJ1-2 | TRBV11-2 | few | TGTGCCAGCAGCTCCCTGGTGGGCAATTCCTATGGCTACACCTTC | CASSSLVGNSYGYTF
TRBD1 | TRBJ2-7 | TRBV27 | few | TGTGCCAGCAGTTTATTAGACAGGGCAAACTCCTACGAGCAGTACTTC | CASSLLDRANSYEQYF
- | TRBJ2-6 | TRBV21-1 | - | TGTGCCAGCAGCACCCCCGGGACAGAAAACCCCGGGTTCGGTGGGGCCAACGTCCTGACTTTC | CASSTPGTENPGFGGANVLTF
TRBD2 | TRBJ2-3 | TRBV4-3 | - | TGCGCCAGCAGCCAAAGCGGGAGAGCGGATACGCAGTATTTT | CASSQSGRADTQYF
TRBD2 | TRBJ2-1 | TRBV7-3 | - | TGTGCCAGCAGCCCTCGGGGGGGCGGCTACCGCTTGAGGAATGAGCAGTTCTTC | CASSPRGGGYRLRNEQFF
- | TRBJ2-1 | TRBV19 | - | TGTGCCAGTAGTAGGTCAGTCTACAATGAGCAGTTCTTC | CASSRSVYNEQFF
- | TRBJ2-1 | TRBV6-1 | - | TGTGCCAGCAGTGAAGGACAGCCCTACAATGAGCAGTTCTTC | CASSEGQPYNEQFF
- | TRBJ2-3 | TRBV28 | - | TGTGCCAGCAGTTTCGGCGGTCGGGTGGATACGCAGTATTTT | CASSFGGRVDTQYF
- | TRBJ2-1 | TRBV6-5 | - | TGTGCCAGCAGTTATGGGGCTAGGGCTAGGAACAATGAGCAGTTCTTC | CASSYGARARNNEQFF
TRBD1 | TRBJ1-5 | TRBV5-6 | few | TGTGCCAGCAGCCTCTGGACAGGTAGAAATCAGCCCCAGCATTTT | CASSLWTGRNQPQHF
TRBD2 | TRBJ2-1 | TRBV11-2 | - | TGTGCCAGCAGTCCCCTAGCGGGAGGGCTGTATGAGCAGTTCTTC | CASSPLAGGLYEQFF
- | TRBJ2-5 | TRBV25-1 | - | TGTGCCAGCAGTGAATTAGTAGACCAAGAGACCCAGTACTTC | CASSELVDQETQYF
- | TRBJ1-1 | TRBV2 | - | TGTGCCAGCAGACCAAGCGACACTGAAGCTTTCTTT | CASRPSDTEAFF
- | TRBJ1-4 | TRBV7-8 | few | TGTGCCAGCAGCTTTGGCAGGGAGGGCGAAAAACTGTTTTTT | CASSFGREGEKLFF
- | TRBJ1-1 | TRBV28 | - | TGTGCCAGCATTTCGGGTGTCACTGAAGCTTTCTTT | CASISGVTEAFF
- | TRBJ2-3 | TRBV7-2 | - | TGTGCCAGCAGCATAAGGACTTTCCGGATCCTCACAGATACGCAGTATTTT | CASSIRTFRILTDTQYF
TRBD2 | TRBJ2-5 | TRBV13 | few | TGTGCCAGCAGCTCGCGACTAGCGGGAGGGAGGGAGACCCAGTACTTC | CASSSRLAGGRETQYF
TRBD1 | TRBJ1-2 | TRBV5-4 | - | TGTGCCAGCAGCTATACGCCGGGACAGGGGATAGGTGGCTACACCTTC | CASSYTPGQGIGGYTF
- | TRBJ2-7 | TRBV19 | - | TGTGCCAGTAGTCCAACAGTGAACTCCTACGAGCAGTACTTC | CASSPTVNSYEQYF
- | TRBJ1-5 | TRBV28 | many | TGTGCCAGCAGAACAGGCAATCAGCCCCAGCATTTT | CASRTGNQPQHF
- | TRBJ1-1 | TRBV5-1 | few | TGCGCCAGCAGCGAATACACAGCGAACACTGAAGCTTTCTTT | CASSEYTANTEAFF
- | TRBJ2-7 | TRBV5-1 | - | TGCGCCAGCAGCTTGGACACAGCTCCCATCTACGAGCAGTACTTC | CASSLDTAPIYEQYF
TRBD2 | TRBJ2-5 | TRBV7-2 | few | TGTGCCAGCAGTCTTCCGGGGCGGGAGATGCGAGAGACCCAGTACTTC | CASSLPGREMRETQYF
TRBD1 | TRBJ1-4 | TRBV11-2 | few | TGTGCCAGCAGCTCGATCAGGGGGACTAATGAAAAACTGTTTTTT | CASSSIRGTNEKLFF
- | TRBJ2-2 | TRBV28 | few | TGTGCCAGCAGTTTGGGGCAGGATCCCACCGGGGAGCTGTTTTTT | CASSLGQDPTGELFF
TRBD1 | TRBJ2-1 | TRBV7-9 | - | TGTGCCAGCAGCCCCGGAACCGGGACAGGTGACAATGAGCAGTTCTTC | CASSPGTGTGDNEQFF
- | TRBJ1-1 | TRBV18 | - | TGTGCCAGCTCAGAGTCATTGCTAACAGCTTTCTTT | CASSESLLTAFF
- | TRBJ1-2 | TRBV4-2 | - | TGTGCCAGCAGCCAAGAAGGGGATCGCTATGGCTACACCTTC | CASSQEGDRYGYTF
- | TRBJ2-1 | TRBV4-2 | - | TGTGCCAGCAGCCAAGTCTCAGGGGTGGGTTACAATGAGCAGTTCTTC | CASSQVSGVGYNEQFF
- | TRBJ2-7 | TRBV28 | - | TGTGCCAGCAGTTTATACTCCTTCATGGTGAGATCCTACGAGCAGTACTTC | CASSLYSFMVRSYEQYF
- | TRBJ1-2 | TRBV2 | - | TGTGCCAGCAGTGTGGATGGGGCCAACTATGGCTACACCTTC | CASSVDGANYGYTF